This entry lists 4 T cell receptor beta chains sequenced from one sample in a study of blood T cell repertoires in COVID-19. The data were produced by immunoSEQ multiplex PCR, yet TCRdb's version contains in-frame clones alone and is incomplete. Here the sample spans roughly 80,000 clones, approximately 80% being singletons. The source material was peripheral blood. Source of these receptors: a man aged 55-75 years with active or convalescent COVID-19.

The J gene is TRBJ2-4, the V gene TRBV18, with TRBD1 matching 9 bases. The germline V gene has CDR1 KGHSH and CDR2 LQKENI. CDR3 length: 17 residues. V gave up 3 bases and J gave up 8 bases; unmatched junction bases: 14. For the CDR3, the DNA is TGTGCCAGCTCACCTCCCCCCCTTCCTGGACAGGGGTACATTCAGTACTTC. Translating gives CASSPPPLPGQGYIQYF.

The chain uses TRBV30 and TRBJ2-1, with TRBD2 matching 8 bases. Germline V gene sequence: CDR1 GTSNPN, CDR2 SVGIG (reference sequence). V lost 6 bases, J lost 8 bases, and 12 bases stayed unmatched. This CDR3 is 14 amino acids long. This CDR3 is CACTLAGGAYEQFF. CDR3 nucleotide sequence: TGTGCCTGTACCCTGGCCGGGGGGGCCTATGAGCAGTTCTTC.

The sample holds a few counts of this clone. The chain links TRBV5-6 to TRBJ1-5; 9 bases align to TRBD1. The junction had 1 base not matched to a gene; V was cut back by 3 bases and J by 0 bases. CDR3 length: 15 amino acids. Per the germline V gene, CDR1 is SGHDT and CDR2 is YYEEEE. The CDR3 region is CASSWGQGSNQPQHF. As DNA, the CDR3 is TGTGCCAGCAGCTGGGGACAGGGTAGCAATCAGCCCCAGCATTTT.

This chain uses TRBV2 with TRBJ2-1, with a weak D call TRBD1 (6 bases). Germline-derived CDR1 and CDR2 are SNHLY and FYNNEI. The germline V and J ends were trimmed by 5 bases and 3 bases, with 8 bases remaining between them. The CDR3 runs to 13 residues. Here the CDR3 DNA reads TGTGCCAGCAGTCTGGACAGCTACAATGAGCAGTTCTTC. As protein: CASSLDSYNEQFF. Supplemented by reference TRBV2 and TRBJ2-1, the full variable domain reads EPEVTQTPSHQVTQMGQEVILRCVPISNHLYFYWYRQILGQKVEFLVSFYNNEISEKSEIFDDQFSVERPDGSNFTLKIRSTKLEDSAMYFCASSLDSYNEQFFGPGTRLTVL.